This TCR beta chain was sequenced for a study of T cells in Graves' hyperthyroidism and ophthalmopathy. Amplification of TCR beta CDR3 regions used RNA as the template. HTBI primers were employed in a first-round RT-PCR of the TCR CDR3. TCRdb reprocessed the multiplex PCR reads with MiXCR, giving one entry per CDR3 protein. The sample has 340,000 or so distinct CDR3 sequences; around 20% are singletons. This clonotype came up many times. Losses at the gene ends were 10 bases for V and 4 bases for J; bases not matched to a gene: 3. In germline, CDR1 is MNHEY, CDR2 SMNVEV (reference sequence). CDR3 length: 14 residues.

The sequencing input was blood. V usage is TRBV27 and J usage is TRBJ2-2; TRBD2 matches 13 bases. The receptor was derived from a woman aged 50 to 60 with Graves' hyperthyroidism. The DNA for the CDR3 is TGTGCCACCAGGACTAGCGGGAGCACCGGGGAGCTGTTTTTT. Translating gives CATRTSGSTGELFF.